The 25 T cell receptor beta chains below all came from one sample that was sequenced in a study of control samples from healthy donors and cancer patients. Sequencing used immunoSEQ multiplex PCR; TCRdb keeps in-frame clones, though not all of them. The table includes around 130,000 clones, about 88% detected once. The sequencing sample was made of blood. These receptors came from a man aged 50 to 59 in good health.

In the case of this clone: This specimen includes other DNA sequences encoding the same CDR3. The J gene is TRBJ1-5, the V gene TRBV5-1; 8 nucleotides align to TRBD1. V was pared by 5 bases and J by 7 bases, with 5 bases of the junction left unmatched. This CDR3 has 13 amino acids. Germline V gene lookup returns CDR1 SGHRS and CDR2 YFSETQ. CDR3 nucleotide sequence: TGCGCCAGCAGTCTAACAGGGGGGCAGCCCCAGCATTTT. Its translation: CASSLTGGQPQHF.

The chain carries TRBV19 and TRBJ1-2; tentative D call: TRBD1 (6 bases). The V end was cut by 1 base, the J end by 10 bases, with 10 bases between. Germline V lookup: CDR1 LNHDA, CDR2 SQIVND (reference sequence). The CDR3 is made up of 12 amino acids. The CDR3 spells CASSIVNRDYTF. The CDR3, as DNA: TGTGCCAGTAGTATAGTCAACAGGGACTACACCTTC.

The genes are TRBV19 and TRBJ2-7; D remains ambiguous. V shed 3 bases and J shed 1 base, with 7 bases lying between them. CDR1 and CDR2 (germline): LNHDA, SQIVND (reference sequence). The CDR3 runs 13 residues. In nucleotides, the CDR3 is TGTGCCAGTAGTATCGCCAAGTCCTACGAGCAGTACTTC. This sequence encodes CASSIAKSYEQYF.

The chain links TRBV30 to TRBJ1-2; 7 bases map to TRBD1. This CDR3 is built from 16 residues. Per the germline V gene, CDR1 is GTSNPN and CDR2 is SVGIG (reference sequence). V shed 3 bases and J 0 bases; nucleotides not matched to a gene: 10. CDR3: CAWREPGQISNYGYTF. Here the CDR3 DNA reads TGTGCCTGGAGAGAACCGGGACAGATATCTAACTATGGCTACACCTTC.

The CDR3 nucleotides are TGTGCCAGCAGTTATCAGGGGCCAGATACGCAGTATTTT. It codes for CASSYQGPDTQYF. The chain employs TRBV12-3 or TRBV12-4 and TRBJ2-3; perhaps TRBD1 as D (6 bases). V was shortened by 4 bases and J by 4 bases, with 9 bases between the two germline ends. The CDR3 extends over 13 amino acids.

This chain joins TRBV11-2 and TRBJ2-6, with D perhaps assigned TRBD1 or TRBD2 (6 bases each). Germline V gene lookup returns CDR1 SGHAT and CDR2 FQNNGV. There are 19 residues in the CDR3. V was cut by 0 bases and J by 0 bases, with 15 bases left in between. The CDR3 DNA reads TGTGCCAGCAGCTTAGACGGGGGCCTCGACAGCTCTGGGGCCAACGTCCTGACTTTC. It specifies CASSLDGGLDSSGANVLTF.

The J gene is TRBJ1-2, the V gene TRBV18, with D uncertain. The CDR3 covers 12 residues. V gave up 4 bases and J gave up 9 bases, with 12 bases separating them. Germline CDR1 is KGHSH and CDR2 is LQKENI. Written as DNA, the CDR3 is TGTGCCAGCTCACAGGCCACCGGTAGCTACACCTTC. This codes for CASSQATGSYTF.

This rearrangement joins TRBV6-6 to TRBJ1-5; the D is unclear. The V gene lost 7 bases and the J gene lost 0 bases, with 10 bases spanning the gap. CDR3 length: 14 residues. CDR1 and CDR2 (germline): MNHNY, SVGAGI (reference sequence). CDR3 nucleotides: TGTGCCAGCACGACGGACTATAGCAATCAGCCCCAGCATTTT. Translation: CASTTDYSNQPQHF.

The chain links TRBV6-6 to TRBJ2-1, with D possibly being TRBD2 (5 bases). The germline V and J ends were trimmed by 6 bases and 7 bases, with 13 bases remaining between them. In germline, CDR1 is MNHNY, CDR2 SVGAGI (reference sequence). CDR3 length equals 13 residues. CDR3 protein: CASSLWTANEQFF. In DNA form, the CDR3 reads TGTGCCAGCAGCCTCTGGACTGCAAATGAGCAGTTCTTC.

The J gene is TRBJ2-5, the V gene TRBV5-4, with 9 bases lining up with TRBD2. Unmatched junction bases numbered 8, after V lost 3 bases and J lost 5 bases. CDR3 size: 15 residues. Germline values: CDR1 SGHNT, CDR2 YYREEE (reference sequence). The CDR3 loop is CASSSRSGGFETQYF. For the CDR3, the DNA is TGTGCCAGCAGCTCCCGTAGCGGGGGTTTTGAGACCCAGTACTTC.

The chain combines TRBV29-1 with TRBJ1-2; 7 bases match TRBD1. CDR1 SQVTM and CDR2 ANQGSEA come from the germline V gene. Unmatched junction bases numbered 6, after V lost 6 bases and J lost 2 bases. This CDR3 comprises 13 residues. The DNA of the CDR3 is TGCAGCGTGGCGGACAGGCAAAACTATGGCTACACCTTC. As protein: CSVADRQNYGYTF.

The V gene is TRBV28, the J gene TRBJ1-5, with a weak D call TRBD1 (6 bases). The V end lost 5 bases, the J end lost 6 bases, and 17 bases lay between the germline ends. The CDR3 has 15 residues. CDR1 MDHEN and CDR2 SYDVKM come from the germline V gene. This CDR3 reads CASSPGQWAGQPQHF. CDR3 bases: TGTGCCAGCAGTCCAGGACAGTGGGCTGGTCAGCCCCAGCATTTT.

The chain combines TRBV29-1 with TRBJ2-7, with 7 nucleotides matching TRBD2. Germline V CDR1 and CDR2: SQVTM, ANQGSEA. J lost 1 base, V lost 1 base, and 7 bases had no gene match. This CDR3 is built from 15 residues. CDR3: CSVEAPAGPSYEQYF. CDR3 DNA: TGCAGCGTTGAAGCCCCAGCGGGGCCGTCCTACGAGCAGTACTTC.

This sequence joins TRBV3-1 (or the pseudogene TRBV3-2) and TRBJ1-4, with D unclear. V was pared by 4 bases and J by 2 bases, with 5 bases between. CDR3 length equals 13 residues. Germline CDR1 is LGHDT and CDR2 is YNNKEL (reference sequence). The chain's CDR3 is CASSPHTNEKLFF. The CDR3 bases are TGTGCCAGCAGCCCCCACACTAATGAAAAACTGTTTTTT.

This clone was recorded only once. The rearrangement uses TRBV4-1 and TRBJ1-2; TRBD1 is a possible D gene (5 bases). CDR3 length equals 13 residues. Germline assignment: CDR1 MGHRA and CDR2 YSYEKL. V shed 4 bases and J shed 5 bases, with 11 bases lying between them. The CDR3 sequence: CASSRPGTYGYTF. CDR3 sequence (DNA): TGCGCCAGCAGCCGGCCCGGGACGTATGGCTACACCTTC.

J is TRBJ2-1 and V is TRBV24-1; 7 nucleotides agree with TRBD1. This CDR3 has 16 amino acids. V shed 4 bases and J 4 bases; nucleotides not matched to a gene: 9. The germline V gene encodes CDR1 KGHDR and CDR2 SFDVKD. The CDR3 sequence is CATSETAGGMYNEQFF. The DNA of the CDR3 is TGTGCCACCAGTGAGACGGCAGGGGGAATGTACAATGAGCAGTTCTTC.

This chain uses TRBV12-3 or TRBV12-4 with TRBJ2-2, with D possibly matching TRBD1 (6 bases). The length of the CDR3 is 13 residues. V was clipped by 6 bases and J by 4 bases, with 9 bases between them. CDR3 in DNA: TGTGCCAGCAGACAGGGCCGCACCGGGGAGCTGTTTTTT. Protein sequence: CASRQGRTGELFF.

The V gene is TRBV24-1, the J gene TRBJ2-5; no clear D. This CDR3 is 15 amino acids long. Germline loops: CDR1 KGHDR, CDR2 SFDVKD. V shed 1 base and J shed 5 bases, with 13 bases lying between them. CDR3 in DNA: TGTGCCACCAGTGATTTCGGCAGGTCCTCGGAGACCCAGTACTTC. It is translated as CATSDFGRSSETQYF.

J is TRBJ1-5 and V is TRBV19; 7 bases are a match to TRBD1. The germline V gene encodes CDR1 LNHDA and CDR2 SQIVND (reference sequence). Unmatched junction bases numbered 14, after V lost 2 bases and J lost 4 bases. The CDR3 runs 18 residues. CDR3 residues: CASSIIGSGGSGNQPQHF. The CDR3 DNA is TGTGCCAGTAGTATAATAGGGTCAGGGGGTTCGGGGAATCAGCCCCAGCATTTT.

CDR3 DNA: TGTGCCAGCAGCTTACGAGGGGTGGGCACTGAAGCTTTCTTT. This translates into CASSLRGVGTEAFF. The chain has TRBV7-9 and TRBJ1-1; D possibly corresponds to TRBD1 (5 bases). Germline CDR1 and CDR2: SEHNR and FQNEAQ (reference sequence). Trimming cost V 2 bases and J 4 bases, with 11 bases left between them. The CDR3 contains 14 residues. Based on the CDR3 plus reference TRBV7-9 and TRBJ1-1, the full variable domain is DTGVSQNPRHKITKRGQNVTFRCDPISEHNRLYWYRQTLGQGPEFLTYFQNEAQLEKSRLLSDRFSAERPKGSFSTLEIQRTEQGDSAMYLCASSLRGVGTEAFFGQGTRLTVV.

V gene TRBV30 combines with J gene TRBJ1-2, with D perhaps TRBD1 (5 bases). This CDR3 comprises 12 residues. From germline, CDR1 is GTSNPN and CDR2 SVGIG (reference sequence). V dropped 2 bases and J dropped 6 bases, with 10 bases sitting between them. The CDR3 DNA reads as TGTGCCTGGAGTTGGGGGGGGAATGGCTACACCTTC. As protein: CAWSWGGNGYTF.

The rearrangement links TRBV5-1 to TRBJ2-3, with D hard to call. CDR1 is SGHRS, CDR2 YFSETQ, per germline. Trimming shortened V by 4 bases and J by 2 bases, and 8 bases separated the two germline ends. The CDR3 has 13 amino acids. CDR3 nucleotides: TGCGCCAGCAGCCTATATAACACAGATACGCAGTATTTT. This encodes CASSLYNTDTQYF.

This rearrangement joins TRBV5-1 to TRBJ2-7; 8 nucleotides agree with TRBD2. The germline V gene encodes CDR1 SGHRS and CDR2 YFSETQ. The V gene end was trimmed by 1 base and the J gene end by 4 bases; junction bases not matched to a gene: 1. This CDR3 region has 13 residues. CDR3 region: CASSLKRGYEQYF. CDR3 sequence (DNA): TGCGCCAGCAGCTTGAAGCGGGGGTACGAGCAGTACTTC.

In this sample, this clone turned up once. CDR3 region: CASSLDQSRGYGYTF. In nucleotides, the CDR3 is TGTGCCAGCAGCCTGGACCAAAGTCGCGGCTATGGCTACACCTTC. V usage is TRBV7-2 and J usage is TRBJ1-2; D call uncertain. Looked up from germline, CDR1 is SGHTA and CDR2 is FQGNSA. The CDR3 is 15 amino acids. V was cut by 5 bases and J by 4 bases, with 17 bases left in between. The whole variable domain, remainder taken from reference TRBV7-2 and TRBJ1-2, is GAGVSQSPSNKVTEKGKDVELRCDPISGHTALYWYRQSLGQGLEFLIYFQGNSAPDKSGLPSDRFSAERTGGSVSTLTIQRTQQEDSAVYLCASSLDQSRGYGYTFGSGTRLTVV.

This clone was seen once. This chain joins TRBV6-5 and TRBJ1-2; D is undetermined. This CDR3 region has 13 residues. CDR1 and CDR2 from the germline V gene are MNHEY and SVGAGI. V lost 4 bases and J 5 bases, leaving 11 bases between the germline ends. DNA for the CDR3: TGTGCCAGCAGTTCCTTCGGAGGGTATGGCTACACCTTC. Residues: CASSSFGGYGYTF.